The 20 T cell receptor delta chains presented below share a single source sample, sequenced in a study of gamma delta lymphoproliferative disorders and STAT genes. TCRdb redid the clone calls on the multiplex PCR reads with CATT. This table has fewer than 3,500 delta-chain clones, roughly 1.2% appearing once. Genomic DNA from isolated PBMCs served as the sequencing template. Sequencing was performed on blood. The receptors originated from a human donor in good health.

Notes on this clone: The protein that TCRdb holds for this DNA derives from a much larger clone and differs from the translated DNA at residue 7, which likely indicates a read error; the protein shown here is translated from the DNA. The chain combines TRDV2 with TRDJ3; D is perhaps TRDD3 (6 bases). This CDR3 contains 20 residues. V was trimmed by 0 bases and J by 0 bases, leaving 17 bases between them. Germline assignment: CDR1 GEAIGNYY and CDR2 EKD. CDR3 coding DNA: TGTGCCTGTGACACCGCTAGGGGGGACACCAGCTCCTGGGACACCCGACAGATGTTTTTC. It translates to CACDTARGDTSSWDTRQMFF.

This clone was counted only a few times. This probably arose from a read error, given a far larger clone one base away. The chain couples TRDV1 to TRDJ1; 11 positions match TRDD3. Losses at the gene ends were 0 bases for V and 1 base for J; bases not matched to a gene: 22. The CDR3 extends over 23 amino acids. Germline V gives CDR1 TSWWSYY, CDR2 QGS. This CDR3 is CALGELGLPTDWGISRGTDKLIF. As DNA, the CDR3 is TGTGCTCTTGGGGAACTCGGCCTTCCTACGGACTGGGGGATATCTAGGGGCACCGATAAACTCATCTTT.

This clone was seen a few times. The chain recombines TRDV1 with TRDJ3, with a tentative D call TRDD3 (5 bases). Trimming shortened V by 0 bases and J by 2 bases, and 14 bases separated the two germline ends. The V gene's germline CDR1 is TSWWSYY and CDR2 QGS. The CDR3 extends over 19 amino acids. The CDR3 sequence: CALGELGVINPWDTRQMFF. The CDR3 nucleotides read TGTGCTCTTGGGGAACTGGGGGTCATAAATCCCTGGGACACCCGACAGATGTTTTTC.

The table lists this clone with a few counts. A read error likely explains why the TCRdb protein, taken from a much larger clone, differs from this DNA's translation at residue 9; the protein shown is translated from the DNA. The gene calls are TRDV2 and TRDJ1; D call uncertain. CDR3 length: 17 residues. The V end lost 3 bases, the J end lost 0 bases, and 19 bases lay between the germline ends. Germline V lookup: CDR1 GEAIGNYY, CDR2 EKD. The CDR3 region has the DNA TGTGCCTGTGACGGTATGACGCTGCCGGGTAACACCGATAAACTCATCTTT. Encoded protein: CACDGMTLPGNTDKLIF.

By proportion, this clone is hyperexpanded. The same CDR3 also results from other DNA sequences found in this sample. The gene calls are TRDV2 and TRDJ1; TRDD3 matches 13 bases. The CDR3 runs 20 residues. The germline gives CDR1 GEAIGNYY, CDR2 EKD. V shed 3 bases and J 2 bases; nucleotides not matched to a gene: 17. The CDR3 is CACDDSFRTGGYAGTDKLIF. The CDR3 DNA sequence: TGTGCCTGTGACGACTCTTTCCGTACTGGGGGATACGCGGGAACCGATAAACTCATCTTT.

As concerns this clone: A far larger clone is off by one base, so a read error is likely. Other DNA sequences in the same sample also yield this CDR3. The rearrangement joins TRDV2 to TRDJ1; 10 bases are shared with TRDD3. The V and J ends lost 2 bases and 9 bases, in that order; junction bases with no gene match: 8. Germline V gene lookup returns CDR1 GEAIGNYY and CDR2 EKD. The CDR3 is 14 amino acids. This CDR3 is CACDSVLGDTQLIF. Here the CDR3 DNA reads TGTGCCTGTGACAGTGTATTGGGGGATACCCAACTCATCTTT.

Points on this clone: This DNA translates differently at residue 15 from the TCRdb protein, which is that of a much larger clone; a read error is likely, and the protein shown is the DNA's own translation. DNA for the CDR3: TGTGCCTGTGACACTCTAGGTACTGGGGGATACGCTATTAATAATAAACTCATCTTT. Protein product: CACDTLGTGGYAINNKLIF. The rearrangement uses TRDV2 and TRDJ1, with TRDD3 matching over 13 bases. V was pared by 1 base and J by 6 bases, with 16 bases of the junction left unmatched. CDR3 length: 19 residues. Germline V lookup: CDR1 GEAIGNYY, CDR2 EKD.

About this clone itself: The protein given by TCRdb reflects a much larger clone and differs at residue 10 from this DNA's translation, likely from a read error; the protein shown is the DNA's translation. The chain is built from TRDV2 and TRDJ1; 10 bases align to TRDD3. The V and J ends lost 3 bases and 1 base, in that order; junction bases with no gene match: 13. This CDR3 region has 18 residues. Germline V gene lookup returns CDR1 GEAIGNYY and CDR2 EKD. Here the CDR3 DNA reads TGTGCCTGTGACGCTTTACTGGGGGATGCAGGGGGCACCGATAAACTCATCTTT. Translation: CACDALLGDAGGTDKLIF.

This clone was detected only a few times. Only one base separates this from a far larger clonotype, so it likely reflects a read error. Other DNA sequences in the sample encode the same CDR3. The V call is TRDV2, the J call TRDJ3; D perhaps matches TRDD3 (5 bases). The CDR3 totals 17 residues. Germline CDR1 is GEAIGNYY and CDR2 is EKD. CDR3 region: CACEGGGLAWDTRQMFF. In nucleotides, the CDR3 is TGTGCCTGTGAAGGGGGGGGGCTGGCCTGGGACACCCGACAAATGTTTTTC.

This clone has a handful of counts. The amino acid sequence in TCRdb belongs to a much larger clone and departs from this DNA's translation at residue 11, likely a sequencing read error; the sequence shown is translated from the DNA. V and J are TRDV2 and TRDJ1; 7 nucleotides line up with TRDD3. The CDR3 has 15 residues. CDR1 is GEAIGNYY, CDR2 EKD, per germline. The DNA for the CDR3 is TGTGCCTGTGACCTACTCATGGGGGACACCGTTAAACTCATCTTT. The encoded protein is CACDLLMGDTVKLIF.

This clone has a handful of counts. This likely stems from a read error, as it lies one base from a far larger clone. The gene calls are TRDV2 and TRDJ1; D is unresolved. V lost 0 bases and J 9 bases, leaving 19 bases between the germline ends. Germline CDR1 and CDR2: GEAIGNYY and EKD. CDR3 length: 15 amino acids. The CDR3 DNA reads as TGTGCCTGTGACACCCTGGAGGCTCCACGGGAACAACTCATCTTT. Its protein product is CACDTLEAPREQLIF.

The sample holds a few counts of this clone. A read error is likely here: a far larger clone is one base away. The identical CDR3 is also encoded by other nucleotide sequences in the sample. J is TRDJ1 and V is TRDV2, with a possible D match to TRDD3 (6 bases). Trimming shortened V by 4 bases and J by 0 bases, and 14 bases separated the two germline ends. The V gene's germline CDR1 is GEAIGNYY and CDR2 EKD. CDR3 length: 15 residues. CDR3 DNA: TGTGCCTGTGATATCCTGGGGACGAACACCGATAAACTCATCTTT. This encodes CACDILGTNTDKLIF.

This clone appeared a few times. Translating this DNA gives a protein that differs at residue 4 from the TCRdb one, which belongs to a much larger clone; a read error is likely, and the protein shown is this translation. The chain carries TRDV2 and TRDJ1; the match to TRDD3 covers 12 bases. Germline assignment: CDR1 GEAIGNYY and CDR2 EKD. The ends lost 5 bases at V and 1 base at J; junction bases unmatched: 13. This CDR3 is built from 18 residues. CDR3 sequence reads: CACGALLGDTGGTDKLIF. CDR3 bases: TGTGCCTGTGGCGCTTTACTGGGGGATACAGGGGGCACCGATAAACTCATCTTT.

In this sample, this clone is large. In the same sample, other DNA sequences code for this CDR3. The chain carries TRDV2 and TRDJ1; no clear D gene. From germline, CDR1 is GEAIGNYY and CDR2 EKD. V shed 0 bases and J shed 0 bases, with 19 bases lying between them. The CDR3 covers 18 residues. This CDR3 is CACDTLVGLSSYTDKLIF. Written as DNA, the CDR3 is TGTGCCTGTGACACCTTAGTGGGCCTGAGCTCATACACCGATAAACTCATCTTT.

This clone came up a few times. The chain couples TRDV2 to TRDJ1, with 10 bases identical to TRDD3. Germline V gene lookup returns CDR1 GEAIGNYY and CDR2 EKD. This CDR3 spans 15 amino acids. V lost 8 bases to trimming and J lost 4 bases; unmatched junction nucleotides: 12. Written as DNA, the CDR3 is TGTGCCTTCCTACGGACTGGGGGATTAGGCGATAAACTCATCTTT. Amino acid sequence: CAFLRTGGLGDKLIF.

This clone was picked up a small number of times. TCRdb pairs this DNA with a much larger clone's protein that differs at residue 10, likely a read error; the protein shown was translated from the DNA. This chain links TRDV1 with TRDJ1; TRDD3 aligns across 11 bases. CDR1 and CDR2 (germline): TSWWSYY, QGS. The CDR3 spans 23 residues. The ends lost 0 bases at V and 0 bases at J; junction bases unmatched: 21. The DNA for the CDR3 is TGTGCTCTTGGGGAACTCGGCCTTCCTGCGGACTGGGGGATATCTAGGGACACCGATAAACTCATCTTT. It codes for CALGELGLPADWGISRDTDKLIF.

This clone was seen a handful of times. The protein given by TCRdb reflects a much larger clone and differs at residue 5 from this DNA's translation, likely from a read error; the protein shown is the DNA's translation. The V gene is TRDV1, the J gene TRDJ1, with D unclear. This CDR3 has 20 residues. V shed 3 bases and J shed 7 bases, with 33 bases lying between them. In germline, CDR1 is TSWWSYY, CDR2 QGS. The CDR3 bases are TGTGCTCTTGGGGACCTAGGGTCCGAGTCTACGTCTAGTCATAGGGCTAAACTCATCTTT. Protein product: CALGDLGSESTSSHRAKLIF.

This clone was found a few times. The protein in TCRdb stems from a much larger clone and differs at residue 11 from this DNA's translation, likely a read error; here the protein is translated from the DNA. The chain combines TRDV2 with TRDJ1, with TRDD3 matching 10 bases. Germline V gives CDR1 GEAIGNYY, CDR2 EKD. The CDR3 spans 16 residues. J gave up 6 bases and V 0 bases, and 9 bases lay outside the gene matches. The CDR3 coding sequence is TGTGCCTGTGACACCGTAGGTACTGGGGGATGCAATAAACTCATCTTT. Translated, it gives CACDTVGTGGCNKLIF.

A few counts support this clone. Only one base separates this from a far larger clonotype, so it likely reflects a read error. V gene TRAV29/DV5 combines with J gene TRDJ1, with 10 bases fitting TRDD3. This CDR3 is built from 22 residues. The germline gives CDR1 NSMFDY, CDR2 ISSIKDK. The CDR3 DNA follows: TGCAGTGTACTTCTGCGCGCTTTCCCAATGTACTGGGGGATTTTTTACACCGATAAACTCATCTTT. Translation: CSVLLRAFPMYWGIFYTDKLIF.

This clone was counted only a few times. This DNA translates differently at residue 12 from the TCRdb protein, which is that of a much larger clone; a read error is likely, and the protein shown is the DNA's own translation. The chain recombines TRDV2 with TRDJ1; TRDD3 matches at 8 bases. The CDR3 is 17 residues long. Per germline, CDR1 GEAIGNYY and CDR2 EKD. V gave up 3 bases and J gave up 1 base; unmatched junction bases: 12. The CDR3 reads CACDALHLTGGTDKLIF. The CDR3 region has the DNA TGTGCCTGTGACGCGTTACATCTGACTGGGGGCACCGATAAACTCATCTTT.